The 6 T cell receptor beta chains in this list originate from one sample, sequenced in a study of T-cell memory formation after mild COVID-19. From the 5' RACE reads, TCRdb called clonotypes with MiXCR, one entry per CDR3 protein. The sample shows around 150,000 distinct CDR3 sequences, around 13% of them seen only once. Sequenced material: PBMCs or a T cell subset sorted from them (not recorded which). The receptor source for this set is an adult woman who had mild COVID-19 (a few samples of this study predate the infection). Cell type and time point are not known.

The chain has TRBV28 and TRBJ1-4; maybe TRBD1 (5 bases). This CDR3 comprises 16 residues. Trimming took 2 bases from V and 3 from J, leaving 13 bases between them. Germline loops: CDR1 MDHEN, CDR2 SYDVKM. The CDR3 sequence is CASSLRSRAPNEKLFF. As DNA, the CDR3 is TGTGCCAGCAGTTTACGATCCAGGGCTCCTAATGAAAAACTGTTTTTT. The entire variable domain, with the rest obtained from reference TRBV28 and TRBJ1-4, is as follows: DVKVTQSSRYLVKRTGEKVFLECVQDMDHENMFWYRQDPGLGLRLIYFSYDVKMKEKGDIPEGYSVSREKKERFSLILESASTNQTSMYLCASSLRSRAPNEKLFFGSGTQLSVL.

In its sample, this clonotype was seen a few times. The gene calls are TRBV9 and TRBJ1-1, with a tentative D call TRBD1 (6 bases). The CDR3 contains 13 residues. The V gene lost 2 bases and the J gene lost 4 bases, with 9 bases spanning the gap. CDR1 is SGDLS and CDR2 is YYNGEE in the germline V gene. CDR3 sequence: CASSVTGITEAFF. For the CDR3, the DNA is TGTGCCAGCAGCGTTACAGGGATCACTGAAGCTTTCTTT.

This rearrangement joins TRBV19 to TRBJ1-1; D possibly corresponds to TRBD1 (5 bases). Trimming stripped 3 bases from V and 8 bases from J, with 16 bases between. CDR3 length: 14 residues. Germline V gene lookup returns CDR1 LNHDA and CDR2 SQIVND (reference sequence). CDR3 bases: TGTGCCAGTAGTATGGTGGGGGGAAGAGAAGAAGCTTTCTTT. As protein: CASSMVGGREEAFF.

The rearrangement links TRBV5-1 to TRBJ2-3; 13 nucleotides align to TRBD2. The trim removed 4 bases at V and 4 bases at J, leaving 6 bases unmatched. The germline CDR1 and CDR2 sequences are SGHRS and YFSETQ. The length of the CDR3 is 16 residues. The CDR3 loop reads CASSLGLAGVADTQYF. CDR3 DNA sequence: TGCGCCAGCAGCCTAGGACTAGCGGGAGTAGCAGATACGCAGTATTTT.

The CDR3 nucleotides are TGTGCCAGCAGCTTAGTGAGGGAAAACTATGGCTACACCTTC. It yields the protein CASSLVRENYGYTF. The chain joins TRBV7-2 to TRBJ1-2; D uncertain. Germline V gene lookup returns CDR1 SGHTA and CDR2 FQGNSA. The germline V and J ends were trimmed by 1 base and 2 bases, with 8 bases remaining between them. There are 14 residues in the CDR3.

The sample holds a few counts of this clonotype. The V call is TRBV20-1, the J call TRBJ2-1, with TRBD1 matching 7 bases. Trimming took 5 bases from V and 0 from J; bases not matched to a gene: 7. The CDR3 totals 15 residues. Germline CDR1 is DFQATT and CDR2 is SNEGSKA (reference sequence). CDR3 amino acids: CSADEDRSSYNEQFF. CDR3 sequence (DNA): TGCAGTGCTGATGAGGACAGGAGCTCCTACAATGAGCAGTTCTTC.